This TCR beta chain was recovered during a study of T cells after yellow fever vaccination. Study as a whole: When fractions had low cell numbers, they were prepared with SMART-Seq v4 Ultra Low Input.

This clonotype was detected ten times or more. Its antigen is not identified. The V and J ends lost 2 bases and 5 bases respectively, with 4 bases between them. The CDR3 spans 12 residues. Overall study results and limits: Contamination by abundant bulk-population clonotypes could be present in FACS-sorted repertoires. A large majority of primary-vaccination clones showed up again after the booster (approximately 95% CD4, around 90% CD8).

By 5'RACE template switching, TCR cDNA was produced, with a universal primer site and UMIs added in the process. Each CDR3 protein gets one entry after TCRdb re-called the 5' RACE reads with MiXCR. The sample has 90,000 to 130,000 distinct CDR3 sequences, under 9% seen once. The origin of this receptor is a man aged 30 to 39 who received the YFV17D yellow fever vaccine. This sample comprised CD8+ T cells sorted from PBMCs, obtained 45 days after the yellow fever booster vaccination. V gene TRBV12-3 or TRBV12-4 combines with J gene TRBJ2-1; D call uncertain. CDR3 sequence (DNA): TGTGCCAGCAGTTTAACTCACAATGAGCAGTTCTTC. Amino acid sequence: CASSLTHNEQFF.